This section outlines one T cell receptor (beta chain) sequence together with its context. Germline assignment: CDR1 SGHTA and CDR2 FQGTGA. The V end was cut by 4 bases, the J end by 0 bases, with 7 bases between. The CDR3 runs 14 residues. These data come from a study of shared clonotypes between healthy human individuals. Data came from immunoSEQ multiplex PCR; TCRdb stores just in-frame clones and leaves some out. The table records about 2.3 million clones, about nine tenths of them present only once. The clonotype comes from a man aged 18-30 years in good health. Some clones in this sample may be carry-over from other donors' samples. This rearrangement joins TRBV7-3 to TRBJ2-1, with D possibly matching TRBD2 (5 bases). What was sequenced was naive CD4+ T cells from PBMCs. Subset noted: CD45RA+ positively selected. CDR3 amino acids: CASSSGISYNEQFF. Written as DNA, the CDR3 is TGTGCCAGCAGCTCGGGGATCTCCTACAATGAGCAGTTCTTC.